Shown below are 29 T cell receptor beta chains from a single sample sequenced in a study of T-cell memory formation after mild COVID-19. In TCRdb, the 5' RACE reads were re-called with MiXCR into one record per CDR3 protein. This sample has about 400,000 distinct CDR3 sequences; approximately 16% occur once, and the top ten carry roughly 21%. The sequencing input was PBMCs or a T cell subset sorted from them (not recorded which). These receptors came from a man in his late teens or twenties who had mild COVID-19 (a few samples of this study predate the infection). Cell type and time point are not known.

In its sample, this clonotype was seen a few times. The rearrangement joins TRBV20-1 to TRBJ2-1; D gene unclear. The CDR3 covers 15 residues. Germline values: CDR1 DFQATT, CDR2 SNEGSKA (reference sequence). V lost 5 bases and J lost 6, with 20 bases in between. The CDR3 bases are TGCAGTGCTTGCCCCCTGGGCTTGGGCGGCAATGAGCAGTTCTTC. Residues: CSACPLGLGGNEQFF.

This clonotype was seen a handful of times. This sequence joins TRBV15 and TRBJ1-5; a possible D gene is TRBD1 (6 bases). The V and J ends lost 0 bases and 0 bases respectively, with 18 bases between them. The V gene's germline CDR1 is LNHNV and CDR2 YYDKDF (reference sequence). The CDR3 has 19 residues. In nucleotides, the CDR3 is TGTGCCACCAGCAGAGACCGGGACACCGCCGTCCTTAGCAATCAGCCCCAGCATTTT. Translated: CATSRDRDTAVLSNQPQHF. Together with reference TRBV15 and TRBJ1-5, the CDR3 gives the full variable domain: DAMVIQNPRYQVTQFGKPVTLSCSQTLNHNVMYWYQQKSSQAPKLLFHYYDKDFNNEADTPDNFQSRRPNTSFCFLDIRSPGLGDTAMYLCATSRDRDTAVLSNQPQHFGDGTRLSIL.

The chain has TRBV9 and TRBJ2-7, with 8 bases matching TRBD2. CDR3 length equals 14 residues. Germline CDR1 reads SGDLS; CDR2 reads YYNGEE. The CDR3 here is CATSGGQSSYEQYV. CDR3 nucleotides: TGTGCCACCAGCGGGGGTCAAAGCTCCTACGAGCAGTACGTC.

This clonotype was detected many times. This chain uses TRBV4-3 with TRBJ2-3, with TRBD2 matching 7 bases. There are 16 residues in the CDR3. The V and J ends lost 0 bases and 5 bases, in that order; junction bases with no gene match: 8. Germline assignment: CDR1 LGHNA and CDR2 YSLEER. The CDR3 loop reads CASSQDHRTREDTQYF. The CDR3 DNA sequence: TGCGCCAGCAGCCAAGATCACCGGACTAGGGAAGATACGCAGTATTTT.

This sequence joins TRBV4-2 and TRBJ1-1; no definite D call. This CDR3 spans 14 amino acids. The V gene's germline CDR1 is LGHNA and CDR2 YNFKEQ. With 1 base removed from V and 1 base from J, the gap between germline ends came to 7 bases. CDR3 DNA: TGTGCCAGCAGCCAAGTGACGGGGAACACTGAAGCTTTCTTT. It encodes CASSQVTGNTEAFF.

In DNA form, the CDR3 reads TGCGCCAGCAGCCAAGACAGCGGCGGAGGGACCCAGTACTTC. Translated: CASSQDSGGGTQYF. The genes are TRBV4-3 and TRBJ2-5, with D tentatively TRBD2 (5 bases). Trimming took 0 bases from V and 7 from J, leaving 12 bases between them. Germline V lookup: CDR1 LGHNA, CDR2 YSLEER. CDR3 length: 14 amino acids.

The chain employs TRBV12-3 or TRBV12-4 and TRBJ1-6; no reliable D call. This CDR3 has 14 amino acids. V lost 5 bases, J lost 14 bases, and 19 bases lay in between. The CDR3 DNA reads as TGTGCCAGCAGTACCGGACTGTCCCTGGGGACCCTCCACTTT. Its protein product is CASSTGLSLGTLHF.

This clonotype was observed a handful of times. This rearrangement joins TRBV11-2 to TRBJ2-7; TRBD1 aligns across 7 bases. Germline assignment: CDR1 SGHAT and CDR2 FQNNGV. The junction had 7 bases not matched to a gene; V was cut back by 1 base and J by 4 bases. This CDR3 region has 15 residues. In DNA form, the CDR3 reads TGTGCCAGCAGCTTAGCCCGACAGGGACAGTACGAGCAGTACTTC. It is translated as CASSLARQGQYEQYF.

The V gene is TRBV4-3, the J gene TRBJ1-2; tentative D call: TRBD1 (5 bases). CDR3 length equals 17 residues. Germline V CDR1 and CDR2: LGHNA, YSLEER. Trimming left V 0 bases short and J 3 bases short, with 17 bases between. CDR3 sequence (DNA): TGCGCCAGCAGCCAAGAGCGGACCGGGACCGGACACTATGGCTACACCTTC. Protein: CASSQERTGTGHYGYTF.

The chain combines TRBV12-3 or TRBV12-4 with TRBJ2-2, with D maybe TRBD2 (6 bases). V was clipped by 8 bases and J by 6 bases, with 13 bases between them. The CDR3 covers 13 residues. The CDR3 DNA follows: TGTGCCAGCGGGAGGCATGGGTCCGGGGAGCTGTTTTTT. Encoded protein: CASGRHGSGELFF.

The rearrangement links TRBV5-5 to TRBJ1-5; D is perhaps TRBD1 (6 bases). The CDR3 length is 14 residues. The germline CDR1 and CDR2 sequences are SGHKS and YYEKEE (reference sequence). V lost 3 bases to trimming and J lost 4 bases, with 11 bases between them. Written as DNA, the CDR3 is TGTGCCAGCAGCTATCAGGACAGTAATCAGCCCCAGCATTTT. It codes for CASSYQDSNQPQHF.

This clonotype was seen more than once but under ten times. The genes are TRBV6-2 or TRBV6-3 and TRBJ1-2; D gene uncertain. The length of the CDR3 is 12 residues. Germline CDR1 is MNHEY and CDR2 is SVGEGT. V lost 6 bases, J lost 5 bases, and 10 bases lay in between. The CDR3 sequence: CASRASSYGYTF. The CDR3 nucleotides are TGTGCCAGCAGAGCGTCGAGTTATGGCTACACCTTC.

This chain uses TRBV12-3 or TRBV12-4 with TRBJ2-7, with D maybe TRBD2 (5 bases). V was cut by 6 bases and J by 5 bases, with 14 bases left in between. The CDR3 is 13 residues long. In nucleotides, the CDR3 is TGTGCCAGCAGCCTCGGGGTGGACCACGAGCAGTACTTC. As protein: CASSLGVDHEQYF.

This clonotype was counted only a few times. The chain has TRBV7-9 and TRBJ1-1, with D uncertain. V was pared by 6 bases and J by 4 bases, with 15 bases between. The CDR3 length is 14 residues. Germline CDR1 reads SEHNR; CDR2 reads FQNEAQ (reference sequence). CDR3 amino acids: CASSKISASTEAFF. The CDR3 bases are TGTGCCAGCAGTAAAATATCAGCGTCCACTGAAGCTTTCTTT.

The chain recombines TRBV4-1 with TRBJ2-7; TRBD2 agrees at 14 bases. V lost 2 bases and J lost 2; bases outside the gene matches: 11. CDR1 is MGHRA, CDR2 YSYEKL, per germline. This CDR3 is built from 19 residues. CDR3 bases: TGCGCCAGCAGCCAAAGATATGGACTAGCGGGGGGAATCACCTACGAGCAGTACTTC. Protein sequence: CASSQRYGLAGGITYEQYF.

This sequence joins TRBV5-1 and TRBJ2-3; TRBD1 might be the D (5 bases). Germline values: CDR1 SGHRS, CDR2 YFSETQ. The V end was cut by 1 base, the J end by 3 bases, with 12 bases between. The CDR3 is 15 residues long. This CDR3 is CASSLTLDSTDTQYF. The CDR3 nucleotides read TGCGCCAGCAGCTTGACCCTCGACAGTACAGATACGCAGTATTTT.

This clonotype was found many times. At one of its ends the junction is not consistent with the germline gene, which may arise from a read error. V and J are TRBV5-1 and TRBJ1-1; maybe TRBD1 (5 bases). Per germline, CDR1 SGHRS and CDR2 YFSETQ. This CDR3 is 13 amino acids long. The CDR3 is CASSLGVNTEAFF. CDR3 coding DNA: TGTGCCAGCAGCTTAGGGGTGAACACTGAAGCTTTCTTT.

This clonotype was counted at least ten times. This chain links TRBV7-9 with TRBJ1-5; D not resolved. CDR1 SEHNR and CDR2 FQNEAQ come from the germline V gene (reference sequence). The length of the CDR3 is 12 residues. V was trimmed by 1 base and J by 4 bases, leaving 2 bases between them. The CDR3 DNA reads TGTGCCAGCAGCTTAGGTAATCAGCCCCAGCATTTT. It codes for CASSLGNQPQHF.

This clonotype appeared a few times. The chain carries TRBV18 and TRBJ2-7; a possible D gene is TRBD2 (5 bases). The CDR3 extends over 14 amino acids. Trimming shortened V by 3 bases and J by 5 bases, and 14 bases separated the two germline ends. Germline V gene data show CDR1 as KGHSH and CDR2 as LQKENI. The CDR3 coding sequence is TGTGCCAGCTCACCCTCGTTGGCGGAGGACGAGCAGTACGTC. This encodes CASSPSLAEDEQYV.

This chain uses TRBV7-2 with TRBJ2-7; the match to TRBD1 covers 8 bases. The CDR3 length is 15 residues. V lost 1 base, J lost 3 bases, and 5 bases stayed unmatched. Germline-derived CDR1 and CDR2 are SGHTA and FQGNSA. The CDR3, as DNA: TGTGCCAGCAGCTTAGTGGGGACAGGTAACTACGAGCAGTACTTC. This sequence encodes CASSLVGTGNYEQYF.

This clonotype was detected only a few times. This chain joins TRBV13 and TRBJ1-3; no definite D call. CDR1 is PRHDT and CDR2 is FYEKMQ in the germline V gene (reference sequence). This CDR3 is 16 amino acids long. V lost 1 base and J 2 bases, leaving 12 bases between the germline ends. Here the CDR3 reads CASSLVPSGAGNTIYF. CDR3 bases: TGTGCCAGCAGCTTAGTTCCATCGGGCGCTGGAAACACCATATATTTT.

This clonotype was counted between two and nine times. This chain uses TRBV3-1 with TRBJ1-3, with 10 bases aligning to TRBD1. The CDR3 spans 17 residues. After removal of 4 bases from V and 3 bases from J, the junction contained 9 bases not matched to a gene. The germline V gene has CDR1 LGHDT and CDR2 YNNKEL (reference sequence). The CDR3 sequence: CASSRLGQGKFGNTIYF. The DNA for the CDR3 is TGTGCCAGCAGCCGCTTGGGACAGGGGAAATTTGGAAACACCATATATTTT.

This clonotype has only a few counts. The chain links TRBV12-3 or TRBV12-4 to TRBJ1-1, with D hard to call. The germline V and J ends were trimmed by 5 bases and 0 bases, with 10 bases remaining between them. The CDR3 runs to 14 residues. In nucleotides, the CDR3 is TGTGCCAGCAGTCCATTCGACTTGAACACTGAAGCTTTCTTT. Its translation: CASSPFDLNTEAFF.

This clonotype was observed a single time. The junction does not match germline at one end; this may be a read error. The chain has TRBV6-5 and TRBJ1-1; unclear D gene. This CDR3 has 11 amino acids. Germline V gene lookup returns CDR1 MNHEY and CDR2 SVGAGI. CDR3 coding DNA: TGTGCCAGCAGTTGGGGATCTGAAGCCTTCTTT. This gives the protein CASSWGSEAFF.

This clonotype has only a few counts. The CDR3 loop is CASTRVRNTEAFF. CDR3 coding DNA: TGTGCCAGCACCCGGGTCCGCAACACTGAAGCTTTCTTT. The chain combines TRBV6-5 with TRBJ1-1; D unresolved. Germline V CDR1 and CDR2: MNHEY, SVGAGI. The CDR3 runs 13 residues. Trimming left V 7 bases short and J 2 bases short, with 11 bases between.

The rearrangement uses TRBV4-1 and TRBJ2-5, with D maybe TRBD2 (5 bases). Between the trimmed V and J ends, which lost 4 bases and 2 bases, there was a span of 14 bases. Germline V lookup: CDR1 MGHRA, CDR2 YSYEKL. The CDR3 has 15 amino acids. This CDR3 reads CASSRLPGLQETQYF. DNA for the CDR3: TGCGCCAGCAGCCGCCTCCCCGGACTGCAAGAGACCCAGTACTTC.

This clonotype was picked up a small number of times. The rearrangement joins TRBV6-6 to TRBJ2-1; 9 bases map to TRBD1. The CDR3 has 15 amino acids. Germline CDR1 and CDR2: MNHNY and SVGAGI (reference sequence). J gave up 4 bases and V 5 bases, and 6 bases lay outside the gene matches. The CDR3 reads CASSRPDRGYNEQFF. CDR3 bases: TGTGCCAGCAGTCGACCGGACAGGGGATACAATGAGCAGTTCTTC.

This chain connects TRBV5-1 to TRBJ2-3, with D possibly being TRBD2 (7 bases). Per the germline V gene, CDR1 is SGHRS and CDR2 is YFSETQ. Deletions cut 7 bases from V and 3 bases from J, with 21 bases between. The CDR3 is 16 amino acids. CDR3 in DNA: TGCGCCAGCGGAGGGGGGGATCATGGAAGGACAGATACGCAGTATTTT. Translating gives CASGGGDHGRTDTQYF.

This sequence joins TRBV11-3 and TRBJ2-2; 8 nucleotides align to TRBD1. V gave up 5 bases and J gave up 3 bases; unmatched junction bases: 5. The V gene's germline CDR1 is SGHNT and CDR2 YENEEA. This CDR3 is 15 amino acids long. CDR3 coding DNA: TGTGCCAGCAGCGGCCAGGACAGGGACACCGGGGAGCTGTTTTTT. As protein: CASSGQDRDTGELFF.